Listed here are 14 T cell receptor beta chains from one sample, sequenced in a study of blood T cell repertoires in COVID-19. TCRdb keeps only in-frame clones here, not all; method: immunoSEQ multiplex PCR. Of 400,000 to 550,000 clones in the sample, roughly 91% were seen once. Sequenced material: peripheral blood. These receptors originate from a woman in her twenties or thirties with acute or convalescent COVID-19.

In this sample, this clone turned up once. J is TRBJ2-7 and V is TRBV27; TRBD2 aligns across 10 bases. Trimming took 6 bases from V and 1 from J; bases not matched to a gene: 3. Germline CDR1 MNHEY, CDR2 SMNVEV (reference sequence). The CDR3 has 14 amino acids. In nucleotides, the CDR3 is TGTGCCAGCAGCCCGGGACTAGCGTCCTACGAGCAGTACTTC. This sequence encodes CASSPGLASYEQYF.

This rearrangement joins TRBV6-6 to TRBJ1-2; D gene unclear. Trimming shortened V by 3 bases and J by 3 bases, and 8 bases separated the two germline ends. Germline V gene sequence: CDR1 MNHNY, CDR2 SVGAGI (reference sequence). The CDR3 is 13 amino acids. The CDR3 is CASSYSVHYGYTF. Here the CDR3 DNA reads TGTGCCAGCAGTTATAGCGTCCACTATGGCTACACCTTC.

The rearrangement joins TRBV7-9 to TRBJ2-5; TRBD2 agrees at 11 bases. V trimming: 6 bases; J trimming: 9 bases; junction bases outside the gene matches: 12. Germline values: CDR1 SEHNR, CDR2 FQNEAQ (reference sequence). This CDR3 is built from 15 residues. The CDR3 bases are TGTGCCAGCAGGTCTAGCGGGGGGCAGTCGGGGTCCCAGTACTTC. Amino acids: CASRSSGGQSGSQYF.

This clone showed up just a few times. The V call is TRBV6-5, the J call TRBJ1-5, with D perhaps TRBD1 (5 bases). V gave up 5 bases and J gave up 8 bases, with 19 bases separating them. Germline CDR1 is MNHEY and CDR2 is SVGAGI. This CDR3 spans 15 amino acids. The CDR3 DNA reads TGTGCCAGCAGTCAAAGGGGCACGTATCCCGAGCCCCAGCATTTT. Its translation is CASSQRGTYPEPQHF.

This clone was seen a single time. The chain carries TRBV27 and TRBJ1-5, with 7 nucleotides matching TRBD1. Germline V CDR1 and CDR2: MNHEY, SMNVEV (reference sequence). The CDR3 spans 16 residues. J was trimmed by 0 bases and V by 5 bases; bases with no gene match: 7. Written as DNA, the CDR3 is TGTGCCAGCAGTCCCCGGACAGGCCATAGCAATCAGCCCCAGCATTTT. Protein: CASSPRTGHSNQPQHF.

The chain uses TRBV19 and TRBJ1-5; no clear D. This CDR3 has 16 residues. V lost 5 bases and J 6 bases, leaving 20 bases between the germline ends. Per the germline V gene, CDR1 is LNHDA and CDR2 is SQIVND (reference sequence). The CDR3 bases are TGTGCCAGTAGTCCCGACTTTAATCGAAGAGGTCAGCCCCAGCATTTT. Its protein is CASSPDFNRRGQPQHF.

The chain has TRBV7-8 and TRBJ2-7, with TRBD1 matching 8 bases. Germline trimming cut 4 bases from V and 0 bases from J; bases unmatched to any gene: 2. The germline gives CDR1 SGHVS, CDR2 FQNEAQ. The CDR3 loop spans 14 amino acids. The CDR3 DNA reads TGTGCCAGCAGCTGGGACAGGAGCTCCTACGAGCAGTACTTC. The encoded protein is CASSWDRSSYEQYF.

The chain uses TRBV15 and TRBJ2-5; D is ambiguous. V was pared by 5 bases and J by 1 base, with 14 bases between. The CDR3 sequence is 15 residues long. The germline V gene has CDR1 LNHNV and CDR2 YYDKDF (reference sequence). Written as DNA, the CDR3 is TGTGCCACCAGCCTTTTTTCTGGAGCCCAAGAGACCCAGTACTTC. Protein product: CATSLFSGAQETQYF.

The V and J genes are TRBV27 and TRBJ2-2; 8 nucleotides line up with TRBD1. CDR3 length: 15 amino acids. The germline V gene has CDR1 MNHEY and CDR2 SMNVEV (reference sequence). The trim removed 3 bases at V and 1 base at J, leaving 1 base unmatched. DNA for the CDR3: TGTGCCAGCAGTTTTACAGGGGGGAACACCGGGGAGCTGTTTTTT. Translation: CASSFTGGNTGELFF.

As DNA, the CDR3 is TGTGCCAGCAGTCCCGGCCGACAGGGCGTTGGGGAGACCCAGTACTTC. Translation gives CASSPGRQGVGETQYF. The genes are TRBV27 and TRBJ2-5; 7 bases line up with TRBD1. V shed 5 bases and J 5 bases; nucleotides not matched to a gene: 14. CDR1 and CDR2 (germline): MNHEY, SMNVEV (reference sequence). CDR3 size: 16 residues.

The chain is built from TRBV2 and TRBJ2-5, with D perhaps TRBD1 (6 bases). The length of the CDR3 is 14 residues. V lost 7 bases to trimming and J lost 5 bases, with 17 bases between them. Germline CDR1 reads SNHLY; CDR2 reads FYNNEI. The CDR3 loop is CASIATGFQETQYF. The CDR3 DNA reads as TGTGCCAGCATAGCTACAGGGTTTCAGGAGACCCAGTACTTC.

V and J are TRBV5-4 and TRBJ2-1; perhaps TRBD1 as D (6 bases). This CDR3 is 16 amino acids long. Trimming pared 0 bases from V and 3 bases from J, leaving 13 bases between. CDR1 is SGHNT and CDR2 is YYREEE in the germline V gene (reference sequence). The chain's CDR3 is CASSLGTGQIYNEQFF. CDR3 DNA: TGTGCCAGCAGCTTGGGTACGGGACAAATCTACAATGAGCAGTTCTTC.

This clone was observed a handful of times. The rearrangement links TRBV27 to TRBJ1-6; unclear D gene. CDR3 length: 14 residues. From germline, CDR1 is MNHEY and CDR2 SMNVEV (reference sequence). V lost 5 bases and J 8 bases, leaving 13 bases between the germline ends. CDR3 in amino acids: CASSMTPAYSPLHF. In DNA, the CDR3 is TGTGCCAGCAGTATGACACCTGCTTATTCACCCCTCCACTTT.

The chain couples TRBV11-3 to TRBJ2-5; D is unresolved. CDR1 and CDR2 from the germline V gene are SGHNT and YENEEA. Trimming removed 3 bases from V and 2 bases from J, with 7 bases in between. The CDR3 totals 13 residues. DNA for the CDR3: TGTGCCAGCAGCTTGGGCGCGCAAGAGACCCAGTACTTC. Its protein is CASSLGAQETQYF.